Each of the 22 T cell receptor beta chains below was sequenced from the same sample in a study of Ad26.COV2.S vaccination and SARS-CoV-2 variants. As to treatment: around 19 received Ad26.COV2.S at low or high dose, single or two shots; a few received placebo; per-sample allocation not given. Day 63 after the first injection of vaccine or placebo was the sampling time. The assay was immunoSEQ multiplex PCR, and TCRdb's table has in-frame clones only and misses some. Found here are 450,000 to 550,000 clones, 75% to 90% of them singletons; the top ten hold around 2.5%. Here the sequenced sample was peripheral blood, taken in a trial of Ad26.COV2.S vaccine versus placebo. All receptors come from a person between 18 and 65 years old who received the Ad26.COV2.S COVID-19 vaccine or a placebo.

The chain recombines TRBV6-5 with TRBJ2-7, with TRBD1 identical over 8 bases. Germline-derived CDR1 and CDR2 are MNHEY and SVGAGI. The CDR3 is made up of 14 amino acids. V lost 7 bases, J lost 0 bases, and 5 bases stayed unmatched. The chain's CDR3 is CASKRTGRSYEQYF. In nucleotides, the CDR3 is TGTGCCAGCAAAAGGACAGGGCGCTCCTACGAGCAGTACTTC.

Here the CDR3 reads CASSWGSGTVNEQFF. For the CDR3, the DNA is TGTGCCAGCAGCTGGGGTAGCGGGACGGTCAATGAGCAGTTCTTC. The chain employs TRBV7-3 and TRBJ2-1; the match to TRBD2 covers 8 bases. The trim removed 4 bases at V and 6 bases at J, leaving 8 bases unmatched. CDR1 is SGHTA, CDR2 FQGTGA, per germline. The CDR3 contains 15 residues.

The V call is TRBV2, the J call TRBJ1-1; a possible D gene is TRBD1 (5 bases). This CDR3 contains 14 residues. The V end was cut by 3 bases, the J end by 5 bases, with 13 bases between. The V gene's germline CDR1 is SNHLY and CDR2 FYNNEI. CDR3 amino acids: CASSDPGLGTEAFF. CDR3 coding DNA: TGTGCCAGCAGTGATCCAGGGCTGGGAACTGAAGCTTTCTTT.

CDR3 residues: CASSSIPGTGGSLSYEQYF. The DNA of the CDR3 is TGTGCCAGCAGCTCAATTCCCGGGACAGGGGGCTCGTTATCCTACGAGCAGTACTTC. The chain has TRBV5-4 and TRBJ2-7; 12 bases fit TRBD1. This CDR3 spans 19 amino acids. The V and J ends lost 3 bases and 1 base, in that order; junction bases with no gene match: 14. CDR1 and CDR2 from the germline V gene are SGHNT and YYREEE (reference sequence).

V is TRBV2 and J is TRBJ1-5, with unresolved D. Germline V CDR1 and CDR2: SNHLY, FYNNEI. The length of the CDR3 is 14 residues. Trimming removed 6 bases at V and 7 bases at J, with 16 bases between. The CDR3 bases are TGTGCCAGCAGCGGACCCAATAGCGAGCAGCCCCAGCATTTT. Translation gives CASSGPNSEQPQHF.

V usage is TRBV4-2 and J usage is TRBJ2-4; 8 bases match TRBD1. The CDR3 runs 13 residues. Losses at the gene ends were 5 bases for V and 7 bases for J; bases not matched to a gene: 4. From germline, CDR1 is LGHNA and CDR2 YNFKEQ. The CDR3 DNA reads TGTGCCAGCAGCACCTACAGGGGGAACATTCAGTACTTC. Its translation is CASSTYRGNIQYF.

The rearrangement links TRBV28 to TRBJ2-7; D remains unclear. The V end lost 8 bases, the J end lost 3 bases, and 14 bases lay between the germline ends. The CDR3 has 13 amino acids. The germline V gene encodes CDR1 MDHEN and CDR2 SYDVKM. In DNA form, the CDR3 reads TGTGCCAGCTCGACCGTAGAGGACTACGAGCAGTACTTC. It translates to CASSTVEDYEQYF.

CDR3 amino acids: CASSLRRGDEQFF. In DNA, the CDR3 is TGTGCCAGCAGCTTAAGGCGCGGGGATGAGCAGTTCTTC. The V gene is TRBV7-3, the J gene TRBJ2-1, with D tentatively TRBD2 (6 bases). V lost 1 base and J lost 8, with 9 bases in between. This CDR3 spans 13 amino acids. Germline lookup yields CDR1 SGHTA and CDR2 FQGTGA.

Here the CDR3 reads CASSIVVALEGYTF. The CDR3 DNA sequence: TGTGCCAGTAGTATAGTAGTCGCACTGGAGGGCTACACCTTC. This chain joins TRBV19 and TRBJ1-2, with no clear D. The CDR3 is 14 residues long. Germline V lookup: CDR1 LNHDA, CDR2 SQIVND (reference sequence). V lost 1 base, J lost 8 bases, and 14 bases lay in between.

The chain joins TRBV6-5 to TRBJ1-1; no reliable D call. This CDR3 is built from 13 residues. Germline-derived CDR1 and CDR2 are MNHEY and SVGAGI. Trimming took off 7 bases at V and 3 bases at J, with 12 bases between the two ends. The CDR3 DNA sequence: TGTGCCAGCAAGCTCGCCGGGGACACTGAAGCTTTCTTT. It translates to CASKLAGDTEAFF.

The rearrangement joins TRBV7-2 to TRBJ2-7, with 10 positions matching TRBD2. The CDR3 contains 14 residues. The germline V gene encodes CDR1 SGHTA and CDR2 FQGNSA. V shed 2 bases and J 2 bases; nucleotides not matched to a gene: 0. CDR3 nucleotide sequence: TGTGCCAGCAGCTTACTAGCGGGGGCCTACGAGCAGTACTTC. Translated, it gives CASSLLAGAYEQYF.

The chain combines TRBV24-1 with TRBJ2-1; D is unclear. Trimming cost V 5 bases and J 4 bases, with 8 bases left between them. The germline gives CDR1 KGHDR, CDR2 SFDVKD. The CDR3 totals 13 residues. The CDR3 bases are TGTGCCACCAGTGTTCATGGGTACAATGAGCAGTTCTTC. Its translation is CATSVHGYNEQFF.

The rearrangement uses TRBV20-1 and TRBJ2-2; TRBD2 might be the D (5 bases). V dropped 3 bases and J dropped 6 bases, with 8 bases sitting between them. The CDR3 is 12 amino acids. The germline V gene has CDR1 DFQATT and CDR2 SNEGSKA (reference sequence). This CDR3 is CSASAGPGELFF. DNA for the CDR3: TGCAGTGCTAGTGCGGGTCCCGGGGAGCTGTTTTTT.

V usage is TRBV15 and J usage is TRBJ1-2; 8 nucleotides align to TRBD1. CDR3 length: 18 residues. CDR1 and CDR2 from the germline V gene are LNHNV and YYDKDF (reference sequence). Trimming cost V 2 bases and J 4 bases; bases outside gene matches: 15. In DNA, the CDR3 is TGTGCCACCAGCAGATGGAGGAGGACAGGGAGTGTACTCTATGGCTACACCTTC. Translated, it gives CATSRWRRTGSVLYGYTF.

The chain recombines TRBV4-1 with TRBJ1-2; no definite D call. CDR1 is MGHRA, CDR2 YSYEKL, per germline. V was pared by 0 bases and J by 5 bases, with 10 bases between. The CDR3 loop spans 14 amino acids. The CDR3 DNA follows: TGCGCCAGCAGCCAAGATGTAGGTGCGTATGGCTACACCTTC. This encodes CASSQDVGAYGYTF.

The chain has TRBV4-2 and TRBJ2-5, with 11 bases fitting TRBD2. The CDR3 spans 17 residues. The V gene end was trimmed by 3 bases and the J gene end by 1 base; junction bases not matched to a gene: 7. CDR1 is LGHNA and CDR2 is YNFKEQ in the germline V gene. The CDR3 DNA reads TGTGCCAGCAGCCAGAGGCCCCTAGCGGGGGGCCAAGAGACCCAGTACTTC. As protein: CASSQRPLAGGQETQYF.

V usage is TRBV28 and J usage is TRBJ1-4; 8 bases match TRBD1. Looked up from germline, CDR1 is MDHEN and CDR2 is SYDVKM. This CDR3 contains 19 residues. With 2 bases clipped from V and 0 bases from J, the junction kept 11 bases outside the gene matches. The CDR3 sequence: CASSLDPHRGAATNEKLFF. In nucleotides, the CDR3 is TGTGCCAGCAGTTTAGATCCGCACAGGGGGGCCGCAACTAATGAAAAACTGTTTTTT. The full variable domain, its missing parts supplied by reference TRBV28 and TRBJ1-4, is DVKVTQSSRYLVKRTGEKVFLECVQDMDHENMFWYRQDPGLGLRLIYFSYDVKMKEKGDIPEGYSVSREKKERFSLILESASTNQTSMYLCASSLDPHRGAATNEKLFFGSGTQLSVL.

CDR3 protein: CASSLVDRPQTF. The CDR3 DNA reads TGTGCCAGCAGCTTAGTTGACAGGCCCCAGACCTTC. This rearrangement joins TRBV7-2 to TRBJ1-2; TRBD1 might be the D (6 bases). From germline, CDR1 is SGHTA and CDR2 FQGNSA. Trimming pared 1 base from V and 14 bases from J, leaving 14 bases between. This CDR3 is built from 12 residues. Full variable domain (missing parts from reference TRBV7-2 and TRBJ1-2): GAGVSQSPSNKVTEKGKDVELRCDPISGHTALYWYRQSLGQGLEFLIYFQGNSAPDKSGLPSDRFSAERTGGSVSTLTIQRTQQEDSAVYLCASSLVDRPQTFGSGTRLTVV.

The chain uses TRBV24-1 and TRBJ2-7; D is perhaps TRBD1 or TRBD2 (5 bases each). Per germline, CDR1 KGHDR and CDR2 SFDVKD. The CDR3 loop spans 18 amino acids. V was pared by 2 bases and J by 3 bases, with 22 bases between. This CDR3 is CATSDSEGCRDPYYEQYV. The CDR3 bases are TGTGCCACCAGTGATTCAGAGGGTTGCAGGGACCCCTACTACGAGCAGTACGTC.

The chain has TRBV24-1 and TRBJ1-2; 11 bases line up with TRBD1. CDR1 is KGHDR, CDR2 SFDVKD, per germline. The CDR3 is 13 amino acids. Losses at the gene ends were 7 bases for V and 8 bases for J; bases not matched to a gene: 5. In DNA, the CDR3 is TGTGCCACCAGGAAGGGACAGGGGGACGGCTACACCTTC. Its translation: CATRKGQGDGYTF.

This chain joins TRBV4-1 and TRBJ2-6; 15 bases match TRBD2. V shed 1 base, J shed 4 bases, and the junction held 5 bases outside the gene matches. The CDR3 extends over 19 amino acids. CDR1 and CDR2 (germline): MGHRA, YSYEKL. The CDR3 is CASSQVGLAGGKGANVLTF. The DNA of the CDR3 is TGCGCCAGCAGCCAAGTGGGACTAGCGGGGGGTAAAGGGGCCAACGTCCTGACTTTC.

This chain joins TRBV7-9 and TRBJ2-2; D may be TRBD1 or TRBD2 (6 bases each). CDR3 length equals 14 residues. Trimming removed 11 bases at V and 3 bases at J, with 16 bases between. The germline gives CDR1 SEHNR, CDR2 FQNEAQ (reference sequence). The CDR3: CAGGQVGDTGELFF. CDR3 DNA sequence: TGTGCCGGGGGGCAAGTAGGGGACACCGGGGAGCTGTTTTTT.